This T cell receptor (beta chain) was found in a study of beta chain features in type 1 diabetes. The overall study: Patients did not differ from healthy donors in age, gender or cell yield. Broader study findings: TCRB CDR3 length was moderately but significantly reduced in all four CD4+ subsets of Type 1 diabetes patients.

Turning to this clone: Its antigen is still unknown.

All of the isolated RNA was reverse transcribed, so expressed TCRB transcripts were sequenced. TCRdb's copy holds only in-frame clones and misses some; the assay was immunoSEQ multiplex PCR. The sample has about 160,000 clones; approximately 62% are singletons. The CDR3 spans 13 residues. With 7 bases removed from V and 5 bases from J, the gap between germline ends came to 12 bases. Germline V CDR1 and CDR2: MDHEN, SYDVKM. Per donor, one heparinised blood draw averaged about 116 mL. Isolation of CD4+ naive, central memory, regulatory and stem cell-like memory cells was achieved by sorting via CD45RO/CCR7/CD25/CD127/CD95/CD27.

This rearrangement joins TRBV28 to TRBJ2-1; D not resolved. This TCR came from a man aged 25-45 years with type 1 diabetes. The sequenced material came from naive CD4+ T cells from blood. This chain's CDR3 is CASNTVKDNEQFF. DNA of the CDR3: TGTGCCAGCAATACCGTCAAGGACAATGAGCAGTTCTTC. The full variable domain, rest sourced from reference TRBV28 and TRBJ2-1, is DVKVTQSSRYLVKRTGEKVFLECVQDMDHENMFWYRQDPGLGLRLIYFSYDVKMKEKGDIPEGYSVSREKKERFSLILESASTNQTSMYLCASNTVKDNEQFFGPGTRLTVL.